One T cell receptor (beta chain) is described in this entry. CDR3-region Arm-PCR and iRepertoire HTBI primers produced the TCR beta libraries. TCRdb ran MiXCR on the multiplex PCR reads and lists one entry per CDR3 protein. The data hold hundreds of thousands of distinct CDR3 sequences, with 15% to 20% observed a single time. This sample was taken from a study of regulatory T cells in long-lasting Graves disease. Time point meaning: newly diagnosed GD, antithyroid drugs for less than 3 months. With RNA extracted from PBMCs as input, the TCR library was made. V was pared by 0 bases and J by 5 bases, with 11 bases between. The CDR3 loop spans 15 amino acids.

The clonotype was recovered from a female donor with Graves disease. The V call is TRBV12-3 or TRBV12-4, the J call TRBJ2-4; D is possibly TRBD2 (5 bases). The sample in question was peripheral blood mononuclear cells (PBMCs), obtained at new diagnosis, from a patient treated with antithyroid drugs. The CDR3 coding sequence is TGTGCCAGCAGTTTAGCGGAAGGGAGCGAAAACATTCAGTACTTC. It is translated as CASSLAEGSENIQYF.